This TCR beta chain appears in the sequencing data of a study of PD-L1 blockade in urothelial cancer. General observations from the study: At 3 weeks on treatment, tumor-associated clones expanded more with durable benefit.

Concerning this clone itself: Its antigen is undetermined.

The repertoire was sequenced with immunoSEQ multiplex PCR; TCRdb's copy has only in-frame clones and lacks some. The table shows tens of thousands of clones, with around four fifths occurring only once. V lost 1 base to trimming and J lost 7 bases; unmatched junction nucleotides: 16. Germline values: CDR1 LNHNV, CDR2 YYDKDF (reference sequence). This CDR3 is 18 amino acids long. Time point defined: pretreatment peripheral blood. This TCR was sampled from a man aged 40-49 years with urothelial cancer. The sequenced sample was PBMCs, obtained around atezolizumab (anti-PD-L1) treatment. The chain employs TRBV15 and TRBJ2-1; 7 bases map to TRBD2. The CDR3 sequence: CATSRVKGTGGRGNEQFF. The CDR3 DNA reads TGTGCCACCAGCAGAGTGAAGGGGACGGGCGGGAGAGGGAATGAGCAGTTCTTC.